This passage covers 7 T cell receptor beta chains from one sample sequenced in a study of shared clonotypes between healthy human individuals. Generated by immunoSEQ multiplex PCR, the TCRdb table keeps only in-frame clones and is missing some. The sample records about 340,000 clones, around 79% being singletons. Sample: memory CD4+ T cells sorted from blood. Specified subset: CD45RA-negative fraction. These receptors came from a man aged 30 to 45 in good health.

The J gene is TRBJ1-3, the V gene TRBV6-6; TRBD1 is a possible D gene (5 bases). CDR3 length equals 16 residues. V lost 2 bases to trimming and J lost 0 bases, with 11 bases between them. The germline V gene encodes CDR1 MNHNY and CDR2 SVGAGI (reference sequence). The CDR3 is CASSYRDRGSGNTIYF. The CDR3 DNA follows: TGTGCCAGCAGTTACCGGGACCGAGGCTCTGGAAACACCATATATTTT.

The chain links TRBV18 to TRBJ2-5; a possible D gene is TRBD1 (5 bases). The V and J ends lost 3 bases and 6 bases respectively, with 5 bases between them. The CDR3 has 11 residues. CDR1 and CDR2 (germline): KGHSH, LQKENI. The CDR3 is CASSPGQTQYF. The DNA of the CDR3 is TGTGCCAGCTCACCGGGGCAGACCCAGTACTTC. Full variable domain (outside the CDR3, taken from reference TRBV18 and TRBJ2-5): NAGVMQNPRHLVRRRGQEARLRCSPMKGHSHVYWYRQLPEEGLKFMVYLQKENIIDESGMPKERFSAEFPKEGPSILRIQQVVRGDSAAYFCASSPGQTQYFGPGTRLLVL.

This sequence joins TRBV28 and TRBJ2-1; 9 bases are shared with TRBD1. V lost 6 bases to trimming and J lost 4 bases; unmatched junction nucleotides: 7. The CDR3 totals 15 residues. Germline CDR1 MDHEN, CDR2 SYDVKM. As DNA, the CDR3 is TGTGCCAGCAGCACCATACAGGGGGCATACAATGAGCAGTTCTTC. Protein sequence: CASSTIQGAYNEQFF.

The V and J genes are TRBV7-2 and TRBJ2-7; no definite D call. V was pared by 1 base and J by 5 bases, with 15 bases between. The CDR3 covers 15 residues. The germline V gene has CDR1 SGHTA and CDR2 FQGNSA. CDR3 nucleotide sequence: TGTGCCAGCAGCTTAGGTGGACCCGCGGCCCACGAGCAGTACTTC. This translates into CASSLGGPAAHEQYF.

This chain uses TRBV2 with TRBJ2-1; 7 nucleotides agree with TRBD2. Germline V gene lookup returns CDR1 SNHLY and CDR2 FYNNEI. The CDR3 runs 16 residues. J gave up 4 bases and V 5 bases, and 11 bases lay outside the gene matches. The CDR3 protein is CASSTRRTRGYNEQFF. The CDR3 DNA reads as TGTGCCAGCAGTACACGACGGACTAGGGGATACAATGAGCAGTTCTTC.

The chain joins TRBV9 to TRBJ1-3; D is perhaps TRBD1 (5 bases). V shed 2 bases and J shed 0 bases, with 12 bases lying between them. The length of the CDR3 is 16 residues. CDR1 and CDR2 from the germline V gene are SGDLS and YYNGEE. The CDR3 loop is CASSVGGANSGNTIYF. CDR3 DNA sequence: TGTGCCAGCAGCGTGGGAGGGGCTAACTCTGGAAACACCATATATTTT.

The chain links TRBV11-2 to TRBJ2-7; D might be TRBD1 (6 bases). Germline V gene lookup returns CDR1 SGHAT and CDR2 FQNNGV. Trimming stripped 0 bases from V and 4 bases from J, with 10 bases between. This CDR3 has 14 residues. This chain's CDR3 is CASSLEHQGYEQYF. CDR3 nucleotides: TGTGCCAGCAGCTTAGAGCATCAGGGGTACGAGCAGTACTTC.